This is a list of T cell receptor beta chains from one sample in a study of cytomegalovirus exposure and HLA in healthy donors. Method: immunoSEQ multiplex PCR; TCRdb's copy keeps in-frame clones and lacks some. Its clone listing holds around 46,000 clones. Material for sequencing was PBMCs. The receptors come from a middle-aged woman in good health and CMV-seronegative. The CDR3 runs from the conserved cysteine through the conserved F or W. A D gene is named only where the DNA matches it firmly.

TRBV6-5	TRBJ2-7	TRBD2	CASGSGGRERYEQYF	TGTGCCAGCGGCTCGGGGGGGCGGGAGAGGTACGAGCAGTACTTC
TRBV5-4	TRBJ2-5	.	CATQNRSGETQYF	TGTGCCACCCAGAACAGGAGTGGGGAGACCCAGTACTTC
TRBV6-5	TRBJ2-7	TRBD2	CASRGGRSLEQYF	TGTGCCAGCAGGGGAGGGAGATCCCTGGAGCAGTACTTC
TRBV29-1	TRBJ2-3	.	CSVRGQNTDTQYF	TGCAGCGTTAGAGGACAGAACACAGATACGCAGTATTTT
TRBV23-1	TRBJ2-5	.	CASRETEQETQYF	TGCGCCAGCAGGGAGACAGAGCAAGAGACCCAGTACTTC
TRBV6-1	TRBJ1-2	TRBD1	CASSHTGGLNYGYTF	TGTGCCAGCAGTCATACAGGGGGCCTTAACTATGGCTACACCTTC
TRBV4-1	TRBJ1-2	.	CASSQDTSRRDYTF	TGCGCCAGCAGCCAAGATACCTCCCGGCGGGACTACACCTTC
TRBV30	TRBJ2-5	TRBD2	CAWRPGLAGVETQYF	TGTGCCTGGAGACCGGGACTAGCGGGAGTTGAGACCCAGTACTTC
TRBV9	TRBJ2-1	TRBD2	CASSPGTSGFDEQFF	TGTGCCAGCAGCCCTGGGACTAGCGGGTTTGATGAGCAGTTCTTC
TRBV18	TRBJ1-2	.	CASSPIWGEDGYTF	TGTGCCAGCTCCCCCATATGGGGAGAGGATGGCTACACCTTC
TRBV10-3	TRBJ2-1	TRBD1	CAISEGQGAYNEQFF	TGTGCCATCAGTGAGGGTCAGGGGGCCTACAATGAGCAGTTCTTC
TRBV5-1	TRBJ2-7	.	CASSLNQVNNEQYF	TGCGCCAGCAGCTTGAATCAGGTCAACAACGAGCAGTACTTC
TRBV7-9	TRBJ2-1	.	CASSPSTRIPYNEQFF	TGTGCCAGCAGCCCGTCGACTAGGATTCCCTACAATGAGCAGTTCTTC
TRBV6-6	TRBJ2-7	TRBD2	CASTPLAGETEQYF	TGTGCCAGCACCCCTCTAGCGGGAGAAACCGAGCAGTACTTC
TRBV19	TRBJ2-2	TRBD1	CASSRDRAGGELFF	TGTGCCAGTAGTAGGGACAGGGCTGGCGGGGAGCTGTTTTTT
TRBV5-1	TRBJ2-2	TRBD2	CASSYSGTSGRTGELFF	TGCGCCAGCAGCTACTCCGGGACTAGCGGGAGAACCGGGGAGCTGTTTTTT
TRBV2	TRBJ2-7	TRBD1	CASSGQGASYEQYF	TGTGCCAGCAGTGGACAGGGGGCCTCCTACGAGCAGTACTTC
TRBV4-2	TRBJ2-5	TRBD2	CASSPRGRVETQYF	TGTGCCAGCAGCCCACGGGGGAGGGTCGAGACCCAGTACTTC
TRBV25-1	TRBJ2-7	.	CASSVQGYEQYF	TGTGCCAGCAGTGTACAGGGTTACGAGCAGTACTTC
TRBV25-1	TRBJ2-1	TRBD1	CASKRTGWDNEQFF	TGTGCCAGCAAGCGGACAGGGTGGGACAATGAGCAGTTCTTC
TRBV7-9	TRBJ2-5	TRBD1	CASSLGQGTETQYF	TGTGCCAGCAGCCTGGGACAGGGGACGGAGACCCAGTACTTC
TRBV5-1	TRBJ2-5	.	CASSVTGQETQYF	TGCGCCAGCAGCGTCACAGGGCAAGAGACCCAGTACTTC
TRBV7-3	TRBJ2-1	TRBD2	CASSPTTSGSFGDEQFF	TGTGCCAGCAGCCCCACAACTAGCGGGAGCTTCGGGGATGAGCAGTTCTTC
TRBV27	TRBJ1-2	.	CASSLEQGHGYTF	TGTGCCAGCAGTTTAGAGCAGGGCCATGGCTACACCTTC
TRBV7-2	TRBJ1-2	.	CASSLVRGGGYGYTF	TGTGCCAGCAGCTTAGTACGGGGAGGAGGGTATGGCTACACCTTC
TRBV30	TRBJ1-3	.	CAYRQDLGNTIYF	TGTGCCTATAGACAGGACTTAGGAAACACCATATATTTT
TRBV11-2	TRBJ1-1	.	CASSLVQAMNTEAFF	TGTGCCAGCAGCTTAGTGCAGGCCATGAACACTGAAGCTTTCTTT
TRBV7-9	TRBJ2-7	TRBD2	CASTPRAGVNEQYF	TGTGCCAGCACCCCCCGCGCGGGGGTCAACGAGCAGTACTTC
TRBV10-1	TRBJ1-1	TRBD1	CASRGGTGLYTEAFF	TGCGCCAGCAGAGGGGGCACAGGGTTATACACTGAAGCTTTCTTT
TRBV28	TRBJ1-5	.	CASALDDGHLNQPQHF	TGTGCCAGCGCACTTGATGACGGACACCTAAATCAGCCCCAGCATTTT
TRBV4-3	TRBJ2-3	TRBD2	CASSQNLGLAGKHTDTQYF	TGCGCCAGCAGCCAAAACTTAGGACTAGCGGGCAAGCACACAGATACGCAGTATTTT
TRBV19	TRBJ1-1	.	CASSIATGSPTEAFF	TGTGCCAGTAGTATAGCTACAGGGAGTCCCACTGAAGCTTTCTTT
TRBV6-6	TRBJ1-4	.	CASSYTGVGDEKLFF	TGTGCCAGCAGTTACACGGGAGTAGGGGATGAAAAACTGTTTTTT
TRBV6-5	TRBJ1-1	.	CASSYSGRYEAFF	TGTGCCAGCAGTTACTCTGGTAGATATGAAGCTTTCTTT
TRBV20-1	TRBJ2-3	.	CSARRGDTQYF	TGCAGTGCTAGGCGGGGAGATACGCAGTATTTT
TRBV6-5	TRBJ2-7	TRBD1	CASSPGTGNEQYF	TGTGCCAGCAGTCCCGGGACAGGTAACGAGCAGTACTTC
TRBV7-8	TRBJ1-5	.	CASSFNPAIRANGQYSNQPQHF	TGTGCCAGCAGCTTTAATCCTGCGATTCGGGCGAATGGACAGTATAGCAATCAGCCCCAGCATTTT
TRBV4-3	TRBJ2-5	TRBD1	CASSQDRGQALLETQYF	TGCGCCAGCAGCCAAGATAGGGGACAGGCCCTTCTAGAGACCCAGTACTTC
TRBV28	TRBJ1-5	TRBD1	CASRGQLSNQPQHF	TGTGCCAGCAGGGGACAGCTTAGCAATCAGCCCCAGCATTTT
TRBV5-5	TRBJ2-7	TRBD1	CASSLALGGNIYEQYF	TGTGCCAGCAGCTTGGCCCTAGGGGGCAATATTTACGAGCAGTACTTC
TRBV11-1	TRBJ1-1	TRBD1	CASSLYDRAGATEAFF	TGTGCCAGCAGCTTATACGACAGGGCGGGCGCCACTGAAGCTTTCTTT
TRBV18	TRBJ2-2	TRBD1	CASSPMGTGGTGELFF	TGTGCCAGCTCACCGATGGGGACAGGGGGCACCGGGGAGCTGTTTTTT
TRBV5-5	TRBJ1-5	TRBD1	CASSYGTGASNQPQHF	TGTGCCAGCAGCTATGGGACAGGCGCTAGCAATCAGCCCCAGCATTTT
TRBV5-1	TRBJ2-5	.	CASSREYNGETQYF	TGCGCCAGCTCACGGGAGTATAACGGAGAGACCCAGTACTTC
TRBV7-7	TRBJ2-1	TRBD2	CASSLTPGLAGAEQFF	TGTGCCAGCAGCTTAACCCCCGGACTAGCGGGAGCTGAGCAGTTCTTC
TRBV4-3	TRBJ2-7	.	CASSQGVDSFSYEQYF	TGCGCCAGCAGCCAAGGCGTGGACAGCTTCTCCTACGAGCAGTACTTC
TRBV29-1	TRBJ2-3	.	CSVGLGATDTQYF	TGCAGCGTTGGCCTCGGAGCCACAGATACGCAGTATTTT
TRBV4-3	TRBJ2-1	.	CASSQPGDLGGDNEQFF	TGCGCCAGCAGCCAGCCAGGGGATCTTGGGGGCGACAATGAGCAGTTCTTC
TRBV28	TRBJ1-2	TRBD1	CASSTTGAGGYTF	TGTGCCAGCAGTACGACAGGGGCGGGGGGCTACACCTTC
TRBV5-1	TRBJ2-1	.	CASSLSGFSYNEQFF	TGCGCCAGCAGCTTGTCAGGGTTCTCCTACAATGAGCAGTTCTTC
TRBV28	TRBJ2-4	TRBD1	CASSPGTGTSIQYF	TGTGCCAGCAGTCCGGGGACAGGGACAAGCATTCAGTACTTC
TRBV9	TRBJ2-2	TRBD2	CASNPGLAGGAGELFF	TGTGCCAGCAACCCGGGACTAGCGGGAGGGGCCGGGGAGCTGTTTTTT
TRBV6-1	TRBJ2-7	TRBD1	CASSPRDRGTYEQYF	TGTGCCAGCAGCCCCCGGGACAGGGGCACCTACGAGCAGTACTTC
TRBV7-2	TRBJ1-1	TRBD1	CASSLQGDGTEAFF	TGTGCCAGCAGCTTACAGGGGGATGGCACTGAAGCTTTCTTT
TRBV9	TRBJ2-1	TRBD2	CASSPAGAGGVF	TGTGCCAGCAGCCCCGCGGGAGCGGGAGGAGTCTTC
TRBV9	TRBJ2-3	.	CASSVAPFTDTQYF	TGTGCCAGCAGCGTAGCCCCGTTCACAGATACGCAGTATTTT
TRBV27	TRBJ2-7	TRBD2	CASSSGGLAGIYEQYF	TGTGCCAGCAGCTCAGGCGGGCTAGCGGGGATCTACGAGCAGTACTTC